What follows are 2 T cell receptor beta chains derived from one specimen sequenced in a study of T cells in localized non-small cell lung cancer. Sequencing was performed with immunoSEQ multiplex PCR; in TCRdb, only in-frame clones are kept and a portion is missing. The sample consists of more than 15,000 clones, around 83% of them appearing once. The starting material was peripheral blood, obtained before any cancer treatment. Receptors originate from a male donor older than 55 with stage III lung adenocarcinoma.

V and J are TRBV6-6 and TRBJ1-4; no clear D gene. Germline lookup yields CDR1 MNHNY and CDR2 SVGAGI (reference sequence). The CDR3 has 15 amino acids. Trimming took 3 bases from V and 6 from J, leaving 14 bases between them. The CDR3 DNA sequence: TGTGCCAGCAGTTATGGATCCGCGAAGGATGAAAAACTGTTTTTT. Its protein product is CASSYGSAKDEKLFF.

Of note for this clone: Given a much more abundant clone one base away, this may be a read error. This chain links TRBV5-1 with TRBJ1-2, with D unclear. Germline CDR1 is SGHRS and CDR2 is YFSETQ. The CDR3 has 15 amino acids. This CDR3 is CTSSSEGLRDYGYTF. In DNA, the CDR3 is TGCACCAGCAGCTCCGAGGGTTTGAGGGACTATGGCTACACCTTC.